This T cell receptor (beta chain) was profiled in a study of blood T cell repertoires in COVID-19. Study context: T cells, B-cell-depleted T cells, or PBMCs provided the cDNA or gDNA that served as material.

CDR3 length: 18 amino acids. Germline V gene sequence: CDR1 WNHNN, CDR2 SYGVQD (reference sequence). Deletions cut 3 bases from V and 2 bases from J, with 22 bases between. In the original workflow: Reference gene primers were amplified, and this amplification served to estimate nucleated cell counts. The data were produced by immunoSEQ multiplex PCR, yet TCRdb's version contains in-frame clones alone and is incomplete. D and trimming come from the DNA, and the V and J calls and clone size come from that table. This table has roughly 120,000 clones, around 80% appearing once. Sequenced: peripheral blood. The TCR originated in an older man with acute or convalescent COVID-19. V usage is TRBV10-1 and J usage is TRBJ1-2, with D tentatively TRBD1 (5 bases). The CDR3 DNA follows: TGCGCCAGCAGTGACCCTTCAAGGGGTAGTCGCTCGAACTATGGCTACACCTTC. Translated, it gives CASSDPSRGSRSNYGYTF.